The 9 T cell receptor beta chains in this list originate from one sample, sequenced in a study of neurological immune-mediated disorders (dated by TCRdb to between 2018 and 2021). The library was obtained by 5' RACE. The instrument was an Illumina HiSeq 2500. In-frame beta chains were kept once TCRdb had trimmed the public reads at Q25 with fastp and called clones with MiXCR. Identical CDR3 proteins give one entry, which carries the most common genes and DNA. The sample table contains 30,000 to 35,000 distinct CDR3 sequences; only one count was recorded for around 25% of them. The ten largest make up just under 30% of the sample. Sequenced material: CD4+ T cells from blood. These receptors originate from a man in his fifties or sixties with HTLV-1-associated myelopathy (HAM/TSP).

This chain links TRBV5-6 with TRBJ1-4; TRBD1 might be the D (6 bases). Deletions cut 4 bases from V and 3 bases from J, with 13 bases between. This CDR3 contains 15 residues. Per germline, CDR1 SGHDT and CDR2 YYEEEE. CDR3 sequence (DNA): TGTGCCAGCAGCCATACAGGGAGCTCTAATGAAAAACTGTTTTTT. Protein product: CASSHTGSSNEKLFF.

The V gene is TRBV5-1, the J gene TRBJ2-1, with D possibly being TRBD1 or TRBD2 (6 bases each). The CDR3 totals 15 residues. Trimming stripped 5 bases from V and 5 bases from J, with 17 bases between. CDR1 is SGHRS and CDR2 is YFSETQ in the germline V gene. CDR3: CASSSGATLDNEQFF. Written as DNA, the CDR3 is TGCGCCAGCAGTTCGGGGGCGACTTTGGACAATGAGCAGTTCTTC.

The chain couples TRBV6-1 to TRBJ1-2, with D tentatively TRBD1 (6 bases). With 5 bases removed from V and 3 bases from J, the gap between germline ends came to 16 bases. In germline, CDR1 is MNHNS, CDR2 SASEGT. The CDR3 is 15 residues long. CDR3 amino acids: CASSTGQPGDYGYTF. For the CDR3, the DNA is TGTGCCAGCAGTACCGGACAGCCAGGGGACTATGGCTACACCTTC.

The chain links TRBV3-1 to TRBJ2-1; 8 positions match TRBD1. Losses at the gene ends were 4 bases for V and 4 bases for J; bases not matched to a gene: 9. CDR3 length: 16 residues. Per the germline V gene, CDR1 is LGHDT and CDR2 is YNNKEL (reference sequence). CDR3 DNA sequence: TGTGCCAGCAGCCGTTCGACAGGGGCAAGGTACAATGAGCAGTTCTTC. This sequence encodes CASSRSTGARYNEQFF.

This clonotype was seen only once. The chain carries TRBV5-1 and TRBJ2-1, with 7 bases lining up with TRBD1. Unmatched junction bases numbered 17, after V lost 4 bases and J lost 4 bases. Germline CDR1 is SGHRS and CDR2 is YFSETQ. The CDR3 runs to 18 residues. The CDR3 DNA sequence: TGCGCCAGCAGCCGTGGACAGGACCCTCCACTAAGGTACAATGAGCAGTTCTTC. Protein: CASSRGQDPPLRYNEQFF.

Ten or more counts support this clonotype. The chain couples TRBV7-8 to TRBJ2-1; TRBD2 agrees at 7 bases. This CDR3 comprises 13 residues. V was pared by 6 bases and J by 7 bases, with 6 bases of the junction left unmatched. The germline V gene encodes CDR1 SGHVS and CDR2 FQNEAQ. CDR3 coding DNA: TGTGCCAGCAGGGCGGAGGGAGGGAATGAGCAGTTCTTC. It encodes CASRAEGGNEQFF.

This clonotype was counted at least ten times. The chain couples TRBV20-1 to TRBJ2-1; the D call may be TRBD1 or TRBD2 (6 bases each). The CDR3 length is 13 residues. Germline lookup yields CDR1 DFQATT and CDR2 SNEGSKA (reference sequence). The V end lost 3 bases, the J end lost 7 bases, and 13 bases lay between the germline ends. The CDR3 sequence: CSAREQGRNEQFF. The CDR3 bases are TGCAGTGCTAGGGAGCAGGGGAGGAATGAGCAGTTCTTC.

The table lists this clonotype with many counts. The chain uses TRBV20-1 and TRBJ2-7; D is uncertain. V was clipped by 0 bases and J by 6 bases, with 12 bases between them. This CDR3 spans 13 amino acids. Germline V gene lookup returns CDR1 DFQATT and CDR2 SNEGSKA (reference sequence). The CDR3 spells CSAREGTAAEQYF. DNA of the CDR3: TGCAGTGCTAGAGAGGGTACAGCCGCCGAGCAGTACTTC.

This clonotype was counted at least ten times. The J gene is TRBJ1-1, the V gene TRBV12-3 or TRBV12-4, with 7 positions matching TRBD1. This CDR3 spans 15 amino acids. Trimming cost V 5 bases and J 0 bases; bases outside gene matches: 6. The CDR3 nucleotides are TGTGCCAGCAGTACACAGGGGTTTATGAACACTGAAGCTTTCTTT. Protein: CASSTQGFMNTEAFF.